This T cell receptor beta chain emerged from a study of a mutant IDH1 vaccine in newly diagnosed glioma. The time point was: baseline, week 1 (first vaccination visit). Indicated treatment: pre-vaccination baseline after standard-of-care therapy. This clone appeared a single time. The CDR3 loop spans 16 amino acids. From germline, CDR1 is GTSNPN and CDR2 SVGIG (reference sequence). V shed 0 bases and J 6 bases; nucleotides not matched to a gene: 10. Sequencing was performed with immunoSEQ multiplex PCR; in TCRdb, only in-frame clones are kept and a portion is missing. The sample holds about 59,000 clones; about nine tenths are singletons and the top ten take over 2.5%.

This receptor was identified in a man aged 45 to 65 with glioma. This sequence joins TRBV30 and TRBJ2-2, with 7 bases lining up with TRBD1. The source was PBMCs, collected from a glioma patient treated with radiotherapy, temozolomide or both. CDR3 region: CAWSVQGFRNAGELFF. The CDR3 DNA reads TGTGCCTGGAGTGTACAGGGGTTCCGTAACGCCGGGGAGCTGTTTTTT.